The present T cell receptor (beta chain) was sequenced within a study of T cell responses to AZD1222 COVID-19 vaccine (dated by TCRdb to 2020 to 2022). With regard to the full study: AZD1222 recipients whose second dose came at about 4 weeks and those whose second dose came at about 12 weeks were combined into one group, since spike-specific TCR depth and breadth did not differ between the two schedules. Enrollment into the trials was organized by age into subgroups of 18-55, 56-69 and 70-plus years, and those subgroups contained approximately 160, 26 and 62 TCR-sequenced participants, respectively. TCR sequencing covered fewer than 250 trial participants: 200 to 210 given two doses of AZD1222 and approximately 26 given two doses of MenACWY control vaccine. Summary of the overall study and its limitations: The 56-69-year group was small, and its depth increase did not reach significance, likely because of low power. After two AZD1222 doses, both the breadth and the depth of spike-specific TCRs were significantly higher than at day 0 and than in MenACWY recipients. The whole spike protein was spanned by vaccine-associated CD4 TCRs, and dominant responses were seen in regions 160-218 and 743-854. Because no day 14 peak-response samples were available, repertoires were characterized only after the peak T cell response. Participants were mostly white British, with more females than males. The authors suggested clonal diversity may have been underestimated. Reportedly, close to half of the unique spike-specific TCRs recognized epitopes lying outside the regions that are mutated in the B.1.351 and B.1.1.7 variants. Conclusions about previously exposed vaccinees are limited, since just five to seven AZD1222 recipients were seropositive for SARS-CoV-2 at baseline.

Per the publication, the time point label means: baseline before first vaccination. Samples from vaccinated people were obtained from the UK trials COV001 and COV002, which included a single-blind randomized controlled phase 2/3 trial of AZD1222 (ChAdOx1 nCoV-19) in healthy adults. Trial participant PBMC samples were collected at day 0 and day 28 after the second dose for TCRbeta chain sequencing. The CDR3 regions of human TCRbeta chains were analyzed by immunosequencing. In the original analysis: TCRs in the repertoires were matched against a reference library of SARS-CoV-2-specific TCRs that had been generated with the MIRA antigen-specificity platform. Breadth meant the fraction of unique TCRs that were SARS-CoV-2-associated, whereas depth meant the fraction of total T cells that were SARS-CoV-2-associated. Using the MIRA data, every spike-specific TCR was mapped to the spike region that the TCR reacted to and assigned to either a CD4 or a CD8 class. Log10-transformed breadth and depth values were compared by one-way ANOVA with Sidak's multiple comparisons tests. TCRdb provides this immuneACCESS table in a form limited to in-frame rearrangements. Some clones are lacking; in checked studies, under half of them reflect an unresolved V gene, and why the rest are absent is not known. D and trimming were read from the DNA, whereas the V and J calls and clone size are those reported in that table. Within this sample are around 130,000 clones, with 93% of them counted one time only. Of the sample, roughly 5.9% falls within the top ten clones.

This clone was counted a single time. Its antigen target is currently unknown. Base qualities were left out, and no much larger clone turns up one base away. The specimen comprised peripheral blood, sampled on day 0 of AZD1222 vaccination. The clonotype was recovered from an adult in good health.

Here the CDR3 is given as CASSRSGNYGYTF. The nucleotide sequence is given as TGTGCCAGTAGTAGATCAGGGAACTATGGCTACACCTTC. The chain is made from TRBV19 and TRBJ1-2, with TRBD1 tentatively as D gene (5 bases match). The CDR3 contains 13 residues, cysteine and phenylalanine counted. Of the read, only the CDR3 DNA is kept; its 39 bases are in frame from base 1. CDR1 and CDR2 are read off the germline V gene (reference sequence) as LNHDA and SQIVND. Trimming at the junction amounts to 4 bases on V and 2 bases on J, and the germline ends lie 8 bases apart.